This TCR beta chain comes out of a study of vaccination effects on CD4 cells after COVID-19. Study outcomes and limitations: The study had few convalescent patients and no early post-infection timepoints.

V lost 3 bases to trimming and J lost 2 bases, with 13 bases between them. The CDR3 is 15 amino acids. Germline values: CDR1 SNHLY, CDR2 FYNNEI. Using viral peptide pools, the ViraFEST assay grew out antigen-specific CD4+ T cells prior to sequencing. Following 10 days of culture, CD4+ T cells were isolated. People in the vaccine group had not been infected with SARS-CoV-2 before, and their nucleocapsid antibodies were negative. This clone has just a few counts. What it binds is not known. TCRdb's copy holds only in-frame clones and misses some; the assay was immunoSEQ multiplex PCR. This sample has 71,000 or so clones, with under 75% found just once.

Sequencing was performed on CD4+ T cells from PBMCs cultured with HCoV-OC43 spike peptides, taken before COVID-19 vaccination. Subset defined: HCoV-OC43 spike overlapping peptide pool stimulation. The chain uses TRBV2 and TRBJ1-1; D remains unclear. This clonotype was sampled from a human donor who received a COVID-19 vaccine. CDR3 sequence reads: CASSDLGIVNTEAFF. The CDR3 coding sequence is TGTGCCAGCAGTGACTTGGGTATTGTTAACACTGAAGCTTTCTTT.